One and the same sample provided the 23 T cell receptor beta chains below, sequenced in a study of blood T cells in healthy people across ages (dated by TCRdb to 2015 to 2017). The library was built by means of 5' RACE. The run used an Illumina HiSeq 2500. The second PCR ran for roughly 7 to 11 cycles and used a J-beta primer mix along with a sample-barcoded 5' primer. TCRdb handled the public reads itself, with Q25 trimming in fastp and clone calling in MiXCR, and kept productive beta chains. Entries are consolidated by CDR3 protein sequence, retaining the most common genes and DNA. A total of approximately 1.5 million distinct CDR3 sequences appear in this sample, 30% to 40% of them only once. Around 11% of the sample is held by the ten biggest clonotypes. Sample: blood. These receptor sequences come from a woman aged 30 to 39 in good health.

This clonotype was seen more than once but under ten times. The genes are TRBV20-1 and TRBJ2-3; TRBD2 matches 11 bases. CDR3 length equals 16 residues. V dropped 2 bases and J dropped 0; count of bases not matched to a gene: 4. Looked up from germline, CDR1 is DFQATT and CDR2 is SNEGSKA (reference sequence). CDR3 amino acids: CSARLAGGYSTDTQYF. CDR3 coding DNA: TGCAGTGCTAGACTAGCGGGAGGATATAGCACAGATACGCAGTATTTT.

This clonotype showed up many times. The gene calls are TRBV7-6 and TRBJ2-7; D unclear. The germline V gene encodes CDR1 SGHVS and CDR2 FNYEAQ. This CDR3 has 14 amino acids. Deletions cut 5 bases from V and 0 bases from J, with 11 bases between. The CDR3 region is CASSLYISSYEQYF. DNA of the CDR3: TGTGCCAGCAGCCTATATATAAGCTCCTACGAGCAGTACTTC.

This chain joins TRBV13 and TRBJ2-2; TRBD2 might be the D (6 bases). Trimming took 5 bases from V and 3 from J, leaving 10 bases between them. This CDR3 spans 14 amino acids. CDR1 and CDR2 from the germline V gene are PRHDT and FYEKMQ (reference sequence). The DNA of the CDR3 is TGTGCCAGCAGCCCGGGACTTCACACCGGGGAGCTGTTTTTT. Its protein product is CASSPGLHTGELFF.

The chain carries TRBV5-1 and TRBJ2-3, with 12 nucleotides matching TRBD2. CDR1 and CDR2 from the germline V gene are SGHRS and YFSETQ. The CDR3 has 16 residues. The V segment lost 0 bases and the J segment 4 bases; nucleotides outside the gene matches: 3. The CDR3 loop is CASSLDLAGGPDTQYF. As DNA, the CDR3 is TGCGCCAGCAGCTTGGACCTAGCGGGAGGGCCAGATACGCAGTATTTT.

The rearrangement joins TRBV2 to TRBJ2-7; 11 bases are shared with TRBD2. Germline trimming cut 5 bases from V and 0 bases from J; bases unmatched to any gene: 18. Germline V gene lookup returns CDR1 SNHLY and CDR2 FYNNEI. The CDR3 spans 20 residues. The CDR3 sequence is CASSKDRPGLAGSSSYEQYF. DNA for the CDR3: TGTGCCAGCAGTAAGGACAGGCCAGGACTAGCGGGTTCTTCCTCCTACGAGCAGTACTTC.

The chain uses TRBV4-1 and TRBJ2-3; 9 bases fit TRBD2. CDR3 length: 17 residues. Per germline, CDR1 MGHRA and CDR2 YSYEKL. The V and J ends lost 0 bases and 6 bases, in that order; junction bases with no gene match: 10. The CDR3 region is CASSQERLAGPRDTQYF. CDR3 nucleotide sequence: TGCGCCAGCAGCCAAGAACGGCTAGCGGGGCCCCGGGATACGCAGTATTTT.

This clonotype was found once. The chain recombines TRBV11-2 with TRBJ2-1, with TRBD2 matching over 11 bases. Germline V gene sequence: CDR1 SGHAT, CDR2 FQNNGV. Trimming took 7 bases from V and 9 from J; bases not matched to a gene: 11. This CDR3 comprises 15 residues. CDR3 bases: TGTGCCAGCAACATCCATACTAGCGGGAGTGGTGAGCAGTTCTTC. It encodes CASNIHTSGSGEQFF.

CDR3 sequence: CSVNPNKQGFTEAFF. The CDR3 region has the DNA TGCAGTGTAAACCCAAATAAACAGGGTTTCACTGAAGCTTTCTTT. The chain recombines TRBV20-1 with TRBJ1-1; a possible D gene is TRBD1 (6 bases). CDR3 length: 15 amino acids. Germline assignment: CDR1 DFQATT and CDR2 SNEGSKA (reference sequence). V was clipped by 7 bases and J by 4 bases, with 22 bases between them.

This clonotype was seen at least ten times. Germline is not matched at one junction end, which may reflect a read error. The chain employs TRBV7-8 and TRBJ2-3; D is undetermined. The CDR3 runs to 15 residues. Germline V CDR1 and CDR2: SGHVS, FQNEAQ. CDR3 coding DNA: TGCGCCAGCAGCTTGGCGGAAACTAGCACAGATACGCAGTATTTT. This gives the protein CASSLAETSTDTQYF.

The chain links TRBV27 to TRBJ1-1, with D perhaps matching TRBD1 (5 bases). Germline CDR1 and CDR2: MNHEY and SMNVEV (reference sequence). V was pared by 2 bases and J by 5 bases, with 12 bases between. The CDR3 runs to 14 residues. CDR3 nucleotides: TGTGCCAGCAGTTTACCGGGGGAGGGGACTGAAGCTTTCTTT. Translation gives CASSLPGEGTEAFF.

The chain joins TRBV27 to TRBJ2-5; 9 nucleotides agree with TRBD1. The last part of the DNA fits TRBJ2-7 better; the J call may be wrong. Germline assignment: CDR1 MNHEY and CDR2 SMNVEV (reference sequence). The CDR3 consists of 15 residues. The CDR3 sequence: CASSSFGQGIREQYF. CDR3 DNA: TGTGCCAGCAGTTCCTTTGGACAGGGGATTCGCGAGCAGTACTTC.

The chain links TRBV3-1 to TRBJ2-7, with TRBD2 matching 10 bases. Trimming at V came to 5 bases and at J to 3 bases, leaving 7 bases not matched to a gene. The CDR3 length is 15 residues. In germline, CDR1 is LGHDT, CDR2 YNNKEL (reference sequence). CDR3 region: CASSFGLADYYEQYF. DNA of the CDR3: TGTGCCAGCAGCTTCGGACTAGCGGACTACTACGAGCAGTACTTC.

This clonotype was recorded a few times. The chain links TRBV7-8 to TRBJ2-7; D may be TRBD1 (6 bases). The CDR3 is made up of 15 amino acids. V was pared by 4 bases and J by 0 bases, with 13 bases between. The germline V gene has CDR1 SGHVS and CDR2 FQNEAQ. DNA for the CDR3: TGTGCCAGCAGCTCCCCCGGACAGAGCTCCTACGAGCAGTACTTC. As protein: CASSSPGQSSYEQYF.

The V gene is TRBV28, the J gene TRBJ2-1; 7 nucleotides agree with TRBD1. The CDR3 covers 15 residues. The germline V gene encodes CDR1 MDHEN and CDR2 SYDVKM. The trim removed 5 bases at V and 7 bases at J, leaving 11 bases unmatched. For the CDR3, the DNA is TGTGCCAGCAGTGCAGGGACAGCCTGGAGGAATGAGCAGTTCTTC. It translates to CASSAGTAWRNEQFF.

Concerning this clonotype itself: The missing conserved phenylalanine or tryptophan at the end of this CDR3 makes a read error likely. The chain joins TRBV27 to TRBJ1-5; 11 positions agree with TRBD1. The V gene's germline CDR1 is MNHEY and CDR2 SMNVEV (reference sequence). Trimming cost V 6 bases and J 6 bases; bases outside gene matches: 7. The CDR3 has 15 residues. The CDR3: CASRPGQGAGQPQHV. DNA for the CDR3: TGTGCCAGCAGGCCCGGACAGGGGGCTGGTCAGCCCCAGCATGTT.

CDR3 coding DNA: TGCAGTGCTAACAGGGACGGAATGAACACTGAAGCTTTCTTT. It is translated as CSANRDGMNTEAFF. The chain employs TRBV20-1 and TRBJ1-1, with a possible D match to TRBD1 (6 bases). Per the germline V gene, CDR1 is DFQATT and CDR2 is SNEGSKA (reference sequence). The CDR3 totals 14 residues. The V end lost 4 bases, the J end lost 0 bases, and 12 bases lay between the germline ends.

A remark on this clonotype: A much larger clone differs from this one at a single base, so this may be a read error. In DNA, the CDR3 is TGCAGGGCTAGTCTGATAGCCCAGCAGTATTTT. Translated, it gives CRASLIAQQYF. This chain connects TRBV20-1 to TRBJ2-3, with D unresolved. This CDR3 contains 11 residues. Germline V gives CDR1 DFQATT, CDR2 SNEGSKA (reference sequence).

This clonotype was seen a few times. The chain employs TRBV29-1 and TRBJ1-2, with D uncertain. Germline V CDR1 and CDR2: SQVTM, ANQGSEA. The germline V and J ends were trimmed by 7 bases and 6 bases, with 12 bases remaining between them. The CDR3 extends over 11 amino acids. The CDR3 DNA follows: TGCAGCGCCCTGGCACTGAATGGCTACACCTTC. It codes for CSALALNGYTF. Drawing the rest from reference TRBV29-1 and TRBJ1-2, the complete variable domain is SAVISQKPSRDICQRGTSLTIQCQVDSQVTMMFWYRQQPGQSLTLIATANQGSEATYESGFVIDKFPISRPNLTFSTLTVSNMSPEDSSIYLCSALALNGYTFGSGTRLTVV.

V and J are TRBV7-3 and TRBJ2-1; 7 nucleotides agree with TRBD2. Losses at the gene ends were 5 bases for V and 6 bases for J; bases not matched to a gene: 10. Germline V gene lookup returns CDR1 SGHTA and CDR2 FQGTGA. This CDR3 has 15 residues. The CDR3 coding sequence is TGTGCCAGCAGCCCGCAAGCGGGGACCCCCAATGAGCAGTTCTTC. Translated, it gives CASSPQAGTPNEQFF.

J is TRBJ2-5 and V is TRBV18; D remains ambiguous. The J call is doubtful: the DNA matches TRBJ2-7 better. The CDR3 runs 13 residues. Germline CDR1 is KGHSH and CDR2 is LQKENI. The CDR3 spells CASSLTDLGEQYF. As DNA, the CDR3 is TGTGCCAGCTCACTTACCGACTTGGGCGAGCAGTACTTC.

The V call is TRBV27, the J call TRBJ2-7; 8 nucleotides line up with TRBD1. The CDR3 loop spans 14 amino acids. Trimming took 6 bases from V and 1 from J; bases not matched to a gene: 5. Germline values: CDR1 MNHEY, CDR2 SMNVEV (reference sequence). CDR3 residues: CASRYGQGSYEQYF. CDR3 DNA: TGTGCCAGCAGATACGGACAGGGTTCCTACGAGCAGTACTTC.

This clonotype showed up just a few times. This chain joins TRBV5-1 and TRBJ2-1, with TRBD2 identical over 9 bases. Germline V CDR1 and CDR2: SGHRS, YFSETQ. The CDR3 has 15 amino acids. V shed 7 bases, J shed 2 bases, and the junction held 7 bases outside the gene matches. CDR3 DNA: TGCGCCAGCCACAGCGTAGCGGGGGCCTACAATGAGCAGTTCTTC. Protein: CASHSVAGAYNEQFF.

About this clonotype itself: Mismatch with germline at one junction end may stem from a read error. This chain connects TRBV6-2 or TRBV6-3 to TRBJ2-7; 7 bases are shared with TRBD1. This CDR3 spans 14 amino acids. In germline, CDR1 is MNHEY, CDR2 SVGEGT. The CDR3 coding sequence is TGTGCCAGCAGCCGGGGACAGAGCTCCTACGGGCAGTACTTC. It specifies CASSRGQSSYGQYF.